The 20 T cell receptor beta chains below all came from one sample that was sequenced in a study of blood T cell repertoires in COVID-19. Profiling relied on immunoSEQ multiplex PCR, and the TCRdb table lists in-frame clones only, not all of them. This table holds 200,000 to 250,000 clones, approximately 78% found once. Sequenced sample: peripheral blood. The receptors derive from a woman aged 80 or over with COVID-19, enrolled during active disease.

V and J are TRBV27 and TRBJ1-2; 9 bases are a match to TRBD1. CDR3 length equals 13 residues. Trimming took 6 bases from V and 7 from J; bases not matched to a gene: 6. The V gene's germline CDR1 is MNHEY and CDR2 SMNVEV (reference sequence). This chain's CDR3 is CASRTGTGFGYTF. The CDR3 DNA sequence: TGTGCCAGCAGGACCGGGACAGGGTTTGGCTACACCTTC.

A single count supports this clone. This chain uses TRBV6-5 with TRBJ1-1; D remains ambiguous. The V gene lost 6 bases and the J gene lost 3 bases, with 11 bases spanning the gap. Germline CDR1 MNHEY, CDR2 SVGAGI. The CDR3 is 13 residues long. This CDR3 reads CASRREEDTEAFF. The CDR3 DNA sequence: TGTGCCAGCAGGCGGGAGGAGGACACTGAAGCTTTCTTT.

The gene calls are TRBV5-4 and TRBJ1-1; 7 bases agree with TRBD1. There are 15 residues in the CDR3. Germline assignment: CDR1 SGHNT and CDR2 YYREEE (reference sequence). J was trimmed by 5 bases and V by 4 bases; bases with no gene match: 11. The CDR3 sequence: CASSPPGSRGTEAFF. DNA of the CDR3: TGTGCCAGCAGCCCCCCGGGATCCAGGGGGACTGAAGCTTTCTTT.

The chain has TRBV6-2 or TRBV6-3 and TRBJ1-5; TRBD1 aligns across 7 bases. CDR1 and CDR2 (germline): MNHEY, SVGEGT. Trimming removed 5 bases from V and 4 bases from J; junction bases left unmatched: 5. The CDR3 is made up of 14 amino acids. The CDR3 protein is CASSRDSWNQPQHF. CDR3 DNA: TGTGCCAGCAGTCGGGACAGTTGGAATCAGCCCCAGCATTTT.

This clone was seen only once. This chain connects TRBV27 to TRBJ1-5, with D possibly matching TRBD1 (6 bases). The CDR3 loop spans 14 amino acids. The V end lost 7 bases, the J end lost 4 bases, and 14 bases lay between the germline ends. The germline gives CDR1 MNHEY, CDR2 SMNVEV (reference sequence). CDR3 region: CASKSGVLNQPQHF. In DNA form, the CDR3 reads TGTGCCAGCAAGTCAGGGGTTCTTAATCAGCCCCAGCATTTT.

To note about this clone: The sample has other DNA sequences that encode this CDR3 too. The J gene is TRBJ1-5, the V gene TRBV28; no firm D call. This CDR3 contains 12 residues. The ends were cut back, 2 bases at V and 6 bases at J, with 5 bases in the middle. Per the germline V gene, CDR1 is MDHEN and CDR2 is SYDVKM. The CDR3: CASSLLRQPQHF. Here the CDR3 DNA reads TGTGCCAGCAGTTTACTACGTCAGCCCCAGCATTTT.

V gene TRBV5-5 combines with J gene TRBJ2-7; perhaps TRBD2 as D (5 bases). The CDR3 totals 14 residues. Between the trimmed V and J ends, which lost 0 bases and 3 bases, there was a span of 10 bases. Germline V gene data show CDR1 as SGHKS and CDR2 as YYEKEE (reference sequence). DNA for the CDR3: TGTGCCAGCAGCTTGGCGGCGGGTCTCTACGAGCAGTACTTC. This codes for CASSLAAGLYEQYF.

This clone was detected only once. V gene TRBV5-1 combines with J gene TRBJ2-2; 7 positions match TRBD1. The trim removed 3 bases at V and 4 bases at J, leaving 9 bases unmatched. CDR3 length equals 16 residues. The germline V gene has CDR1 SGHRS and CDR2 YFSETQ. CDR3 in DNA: TGCGCCAGCAGCTCGCGACAGGGAGTCGGCACCGGGGAGCTGTTTTTT. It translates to CASSSRQGVGTGELFF.

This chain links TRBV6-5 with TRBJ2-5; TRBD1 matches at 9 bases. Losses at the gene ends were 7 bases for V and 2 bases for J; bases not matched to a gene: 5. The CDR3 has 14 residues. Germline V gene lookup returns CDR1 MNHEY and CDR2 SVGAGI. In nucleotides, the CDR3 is TGTGCCAGCACCGGGACAGGGAGACAAGAGACCCAGTACTTC. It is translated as CASTGTGRQETQYF.

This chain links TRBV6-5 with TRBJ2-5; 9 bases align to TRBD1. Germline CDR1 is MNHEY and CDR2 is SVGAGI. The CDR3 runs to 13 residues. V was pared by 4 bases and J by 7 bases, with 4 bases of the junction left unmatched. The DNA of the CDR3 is TGTGCCAGCAGTTGGGACAGGGTAGTGACCCAGTACTTC. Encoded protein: CASSWDRVVTQYF.

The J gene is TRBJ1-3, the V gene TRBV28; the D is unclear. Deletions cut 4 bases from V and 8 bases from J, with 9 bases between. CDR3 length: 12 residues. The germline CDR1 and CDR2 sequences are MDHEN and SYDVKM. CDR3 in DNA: TGTGCCAGCAGTTCCACATCTTACACCATATATTTT. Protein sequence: CASSSTSYTIYF. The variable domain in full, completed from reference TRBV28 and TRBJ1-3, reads DVKVTQSSRYLVKRTGEKVFLECVQDMDHENMFWYRQDPGLGLRLIYFSYDVKMKEKGDIPEGYSVSREKKERFSLILESASTNQTSMYLCASSSTSYTIYFGEGSWLTVV.

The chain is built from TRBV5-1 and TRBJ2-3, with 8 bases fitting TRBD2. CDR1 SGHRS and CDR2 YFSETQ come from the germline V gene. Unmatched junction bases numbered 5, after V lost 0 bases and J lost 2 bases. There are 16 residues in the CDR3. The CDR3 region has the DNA TGCGCCAGCAGCTTGGGGGGTAGCGGGACCACAGATACGCAGTATTTT. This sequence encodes CASSLGGSGTTDTQYF. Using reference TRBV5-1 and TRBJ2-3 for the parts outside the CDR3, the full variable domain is KAGVTQTPRYLIKTRGQQVTLSCSPISGHRSVSWYQQTPGQGLQFLFEYFSETQRNKGNFPGRFSGRQFSNSRSEMNVSTLELGDSALYLCASSLGGSGTTDTQYFGPGTRLTVL.

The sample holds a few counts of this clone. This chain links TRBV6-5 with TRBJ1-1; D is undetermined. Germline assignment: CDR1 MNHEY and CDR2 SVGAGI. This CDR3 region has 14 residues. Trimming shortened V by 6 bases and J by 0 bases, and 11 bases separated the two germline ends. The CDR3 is CASRSHSMNTEAFF. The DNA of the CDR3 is TGTGCCAGCAGATCACACAGCATGAACACTGAAGCTTTCTTT.

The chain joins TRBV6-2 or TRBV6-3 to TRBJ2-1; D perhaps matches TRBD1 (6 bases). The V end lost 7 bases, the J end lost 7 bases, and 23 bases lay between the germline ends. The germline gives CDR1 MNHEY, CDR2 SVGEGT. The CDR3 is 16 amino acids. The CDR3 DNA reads TGTGCCAGCACCCCCAGGTCCGCGGCAGGGGCGAATGAGCAGTTCTTC. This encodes CASTPRSAAGANEQFF.

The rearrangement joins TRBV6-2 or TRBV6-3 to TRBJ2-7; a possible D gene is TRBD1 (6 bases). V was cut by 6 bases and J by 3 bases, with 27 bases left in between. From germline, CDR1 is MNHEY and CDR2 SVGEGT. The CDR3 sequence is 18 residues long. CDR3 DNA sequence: TGTGCCAGCAGCATATACCTCCTTGGCGACCTAGGGGGCTACGAGCAGTACTTC. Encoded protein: CASSIYLLGDLGGYEQYF.

This chain's CDR3 is CASSLTGTSTNEQFF. The DNA for the CDR3 is TGCGCCAGCAGCTTAACCGGGACTAGCACCAATGAGCAGTTCTTC. This chain joins TRBV5-1 and TRBJ2-1, with 9 bases fitting TRBD2. The CDR3 has 15 residues. Germline CDR1 and CDR2: SGHRS and YFSETQ. V dropped 2 bases and J dropped 6; count of bases not matched to a gene: 6.

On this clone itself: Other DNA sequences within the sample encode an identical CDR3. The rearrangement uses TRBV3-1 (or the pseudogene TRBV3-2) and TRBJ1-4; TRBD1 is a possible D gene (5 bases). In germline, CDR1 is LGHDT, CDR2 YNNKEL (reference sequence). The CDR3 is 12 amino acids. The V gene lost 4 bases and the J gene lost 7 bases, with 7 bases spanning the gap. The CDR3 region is CASSPGGEKLFF. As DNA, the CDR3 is TGTGCCAGCAGCCCGGGGGGTGAAAAACTGTTTTTT.

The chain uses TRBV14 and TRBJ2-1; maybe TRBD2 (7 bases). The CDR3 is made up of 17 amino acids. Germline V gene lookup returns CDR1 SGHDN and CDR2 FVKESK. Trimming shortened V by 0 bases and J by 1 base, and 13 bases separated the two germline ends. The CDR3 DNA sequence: TGTGCCAGCAGCCAAGAGAGGGGGGGGCTTTCCTACAATGAGCAGTTCTTC. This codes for CASSQERGGLSYNEQFF.

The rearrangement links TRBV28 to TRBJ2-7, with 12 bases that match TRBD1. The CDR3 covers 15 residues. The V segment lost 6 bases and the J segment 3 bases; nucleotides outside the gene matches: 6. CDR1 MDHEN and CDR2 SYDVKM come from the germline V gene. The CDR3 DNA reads TGTGCCAGCAGCCCCGGGACAGGGGGCCACTACGAGCAGTACTTC. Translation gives CASSPGTGGHYEQYF.

CDR3 residues: CASSHSGTGSDGYTF. The CDR3 DNA follows: TGCGCCAGCAGCCATTCCGGGACAGGGTCGGATGGCTACACCTTC. This chain links TRBV5-1 with TRBJ1-2; 9 bases are shared with TRBD1. V shed 4 bases, J shed 6 bases, and the junction held 10 bases outside the gene matches. This CDR3 region has 15 residues. Per the germline V gene, CDR1 is SGHRS and CDR2 is YFSETQ.